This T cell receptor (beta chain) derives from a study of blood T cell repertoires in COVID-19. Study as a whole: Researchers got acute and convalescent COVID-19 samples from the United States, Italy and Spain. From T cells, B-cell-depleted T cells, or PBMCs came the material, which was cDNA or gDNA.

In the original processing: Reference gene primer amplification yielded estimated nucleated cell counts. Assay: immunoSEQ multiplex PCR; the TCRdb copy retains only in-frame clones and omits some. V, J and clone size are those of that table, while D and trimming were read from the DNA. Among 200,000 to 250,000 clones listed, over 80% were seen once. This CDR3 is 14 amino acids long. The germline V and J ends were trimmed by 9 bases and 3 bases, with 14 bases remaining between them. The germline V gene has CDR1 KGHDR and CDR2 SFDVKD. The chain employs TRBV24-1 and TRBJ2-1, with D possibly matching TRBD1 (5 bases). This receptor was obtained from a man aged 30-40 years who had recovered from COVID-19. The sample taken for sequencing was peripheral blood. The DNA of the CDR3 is TGTGCCACCTCTGGGGCTGAAAACTACAATGAGCAGTTCTTC. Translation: CATSGAENYNEQFF.